This T cell receptor (beta chain) emerged from a study of T cell responses to AZD1222 COVID-19 vaccine. CDR3 size: 14 residues. Per the germline V gene, CDR1 is SGHTA and CDR2 is FQGNSA. Trimming removed 5 bases from V and 6 bases from J, with 15 bases in between. Repertoires were generated with immunoSEQ multiplex PCR, while TCRdb's copy carries only in-frame clones and drops some. Of about 92,000 clones detected, roughly 93% appear once; the ten largest clones hold about a fifth. About this clone itself: Its matching antigen is unknown.

The study's findings and limits: Spike-specific TCRs gained breadth and depth after people received two AZD1222 doses.

The J gene is TRBJ2-3, the V gene TRBV7-2, with D possibly being TRBD2 (5 bases). This receptor was taken from an adult in good health. Sample: peripheral blood, taken on day 0 of AZD1222 vaccination. The CDR3 DNA sequence: TGTGCCAGCAGCCCCGGGATTACCCGGGATACGCAGTATTTT. As protein: CASSPGITRDTQYF.